This T cell receptor (beta chain) comes out of a study of Ad26.COV2.S vaccination and SARS-CoV-2 variants. Across the study: By the intramuscular route, Ad26.COV2.S was given once, or twice 56 days apart. Study-level findings and limits: It is possible that the TCR breadth and depth analyses underestimated the total T cell responses. Spike-specific responses of CD8+ and CD4+ T cells were reported to display substantial breadth after vaccination.

For this clone: As yet, its antigen is unknown.

Indicated treatment: about 20 received Ad26.COV2.S at low or high dose, single or two shots; about 5 received placebo; per-sample allocation not given. Sampling took place 63 days after the first vaccine or placebo injection. An Ad26 vector expressing Wuhan-strain SARS-CoV-2 spike constituted the vaccine. The length of the CDR3 is 16 residues. The germline gives CDR1 SGDLS, CDR2 YYNGEE. Trimming stripped 1 base from V and 6 bases from J, with 17 bases between. Here immunoSEQ multiplex PCR was the method, and the copy in TCRdb shows in-frame clones only, minus some. The sample includes about 320,000 clones, about 82% of them seen just once.

This clonotype was obtained from a person aged 18-65 years who received the Ad26.COV2.S COVID-19 vaccine or a placebo. This chain connects TRBV9 to TRBJ2-1; D call uncertain. Specimen: peripheral blood, collected in a trial of Ad26.COV2.S vaccine versus placebo. DNA for the CDR3: TGTGCCAGCAGCGTACACCAATCGTCACAAACCAATGAGCAGTTCTTC. Translating it yields CASSVHQSSQTNEQFF.